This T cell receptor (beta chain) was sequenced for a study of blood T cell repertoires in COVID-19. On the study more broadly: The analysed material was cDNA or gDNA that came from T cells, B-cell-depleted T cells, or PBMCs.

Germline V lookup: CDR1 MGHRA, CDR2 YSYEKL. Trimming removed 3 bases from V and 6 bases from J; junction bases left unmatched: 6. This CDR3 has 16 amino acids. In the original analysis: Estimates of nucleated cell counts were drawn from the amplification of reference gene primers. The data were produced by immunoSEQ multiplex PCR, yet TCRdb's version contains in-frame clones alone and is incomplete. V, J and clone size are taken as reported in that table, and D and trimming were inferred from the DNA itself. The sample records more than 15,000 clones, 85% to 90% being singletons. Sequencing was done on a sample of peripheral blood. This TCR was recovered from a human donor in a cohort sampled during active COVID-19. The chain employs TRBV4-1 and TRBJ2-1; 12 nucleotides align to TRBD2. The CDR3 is CASSQETSGSFNEQFF. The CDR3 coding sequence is TGCGCCAGCAGCCAGGAGACTAGCGGGAGTTTCAATGAGCAGTTCTTC.